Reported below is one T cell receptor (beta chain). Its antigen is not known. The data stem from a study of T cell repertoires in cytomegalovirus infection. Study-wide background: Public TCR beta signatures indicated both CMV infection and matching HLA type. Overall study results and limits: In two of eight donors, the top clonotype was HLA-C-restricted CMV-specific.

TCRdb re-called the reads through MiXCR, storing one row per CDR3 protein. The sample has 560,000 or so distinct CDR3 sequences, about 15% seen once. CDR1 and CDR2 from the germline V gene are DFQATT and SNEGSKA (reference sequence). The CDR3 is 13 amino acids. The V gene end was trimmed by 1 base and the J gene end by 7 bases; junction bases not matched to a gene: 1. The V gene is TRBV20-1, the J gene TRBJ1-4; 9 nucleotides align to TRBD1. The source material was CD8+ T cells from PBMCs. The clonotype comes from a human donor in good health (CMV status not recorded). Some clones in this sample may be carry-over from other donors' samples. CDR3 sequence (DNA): TGCAGTGCTAGAGTGGACAGGGGTGAAAAACTGTTTTTT. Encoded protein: CSARVDRGEKLFF.